Below are 4 T cell receptor beta chains sequenced from a single sample in a study of shared clonotypes between healthy human individuals. Profiling relied on immunoSEQ multiplex PCR, and the TCRdb table lists in-frame clones only, not all of them. The data show more than 1 million clones, approximately 80% seen once. The source material was memory CD4+ T cells from PBMCs. The subset is: CD45RA-negative fraction. These receptors originate from a man younger than 35 in good health. Some clones in this sample may be carry-over from other donors' samples.

This clone was observed many times. This chain joins TRBV19 and TRBJ2-3; 7 nucleotides match TRBD2. Trimming took 4 bases from V and 8 from J; bases not matched to a gene: 15. In germline, CDR1 is LNHDA, CDR2 SQIVND (reference sequence). CDR3 length equals 16 residues. The CDR3 reads CASSTLSAGSTSTQYF. The CDR3, as DNA: TGTGCCAGTAGTACCCTCTCAGCGGGAAGTACGAGTACGCAGTATTTT.

As regards this clone: This CDR3 is also generated by other DNA sequences in the sample. This chain links TRBV6-1 with TRBJ2-7; maybe TRBD1 (6 bases). The ends were cut back, 1 base at V and 2 bases at J, with 9 bases in the middle. CDR3 length: 14 residues. Germline CDR1 MNHNS, CDR2 SASEGT. This chain's CDR3 is CASSEGGRTYEQYF. The CDR3 DNA follows: TGTGCCAGCAGTGAAGGGGGGCGGACCTACGAGCAGTACTTC.

Worth noting for this clone: This could be a read error, since a much larger clone is one nucleotide away. This chain links TRBV28 with TRBJ2-7; unclear D gene. Germline CDR1 is MDHEN and CDR2 is SYDVKM. The germline V and J ends were trimmed by 3 bases and 7 bases, with 7 bases remaining between them. The CDR3 is made up of 11 amino acids. This chain's CDR3 is CASSFLREQYF. The CDR3 DNA follows: TGTGCCAGCAGTTTCCTCCGGGAGCAGTACTTC.

This CDR3 is CASSLNPAGGEQFF. CDR3 coding DNA: TGTGCCAGCAGCTTAAATCCGGCAGGGGGTGAGCAGTTCTTC. The rearrangement links TRBV7-3 to TRBJ2-1; 7 nucleotides align to TRBD1. The CDR3 loop spans 14 amino acids. Germline CDR1 and CDR2: SGHTA and FQGTGA. J gave up 9 bases and V 1 base, and 6 bases lay outside the gene matches.